This TCR beta chain was identified in a study of healthy donors' naive CD4 and CD8 T cells. General study points: Negatively charged CDR3s marked CD8+ lineage; positively charged CDR3s marked CD4+ lineage. CDR3 charge plus V and J genes appeared to account for roughly 12% of CD4/CD8 variance. Bulk sequencing left alpha and beta chains unpaired.

Each TCR library used approximately 500 ng of total RNA and a linear amplification protocol. MiXCR was run by TCRdb on the reads, yielding one entry per CDR3 protein. Among roughly 200,000 distinct CDR3 sequences, 74% were seen once, and the ten largest hold roughly 2.3%. The V gene's germline CDR1 is LNHDA and CDR2 SQIVND (reference sequence). Trimming took 7 bases from V and 0 from J, leaving 9 bases between them. The CDR3 runs 13 residues. As regards this clonotype: Its antigen remains unknown.

Naive T cells were sorted: CD4+CD8-CD45RO-CD45RA+ for CD4+, CD8+CD4-CD45RA+CD27bright for CD8+. The J gene is TRBJ1-2, the V gene TRBV19; D gene unclear. Sequencing input: naive CD4+ and CD8+ T cells sorted from blood, pooled from several donors. This sequence originates from a pool of human donors in good health; the sample pools cells from several healthy donors. CDR3 DNA sequence: TGTGCCAGTACCGAAACAGCTAACTATGGCTACACCTTC. Translating gives CASTETANYGYTF.